The present TCR beta chain was sequenced within a study of T cell changes during pregnancy in multiple sclerosis. Sequenced by immunoSEQ multiplex PCR; TCRdb stores in-frame clones only, minus some. The sample carries 65,000 to 85,000 clones, roughly 94% recorded once. CDR1 and CDR2 (germline): SGHRS, YFSETQ. V lost 3 bases, J lost 5 bases, and 18 bases lay in between. CDR3 length equals 15 residues. The specimen was CD4+ T cells from peripheral blood mononuclear cells, collected after pregnancy. The sequence was obtained from a female donor with multiple sclerosis, enrolled in a pregnancy study. The J gene is TRBJ2-7, the V gene TRBV5-1; TRBD2 is a possible D gene (6 bases). The CDR3 sequence: CASSSYHGSGNEQYF. CDR3 bases: TGCGCCAGCAGCTCTTACCACGGGAGTGGGAACGAGCAGTACTTC.